A selection of T cell receptor beta chains follows, all from one sample in a study of T cell responses to AZD1222 COVID-19 vaccine. The table came from immunoSEQ multiplex PCR; TCRdb's copy has only in-frame clones and leaves some out. This table holds 100,000 to 150,000 clones, more than 90% found once. The specimen comprised peripheral blood, sampled 28 days after the second AZD1222 dose. These receptors all stem from an adult who received the AZD1222 COVID-19 vaccine. Both conserved end residues are part of each CDR3. The D gene is left open where the match is weak. A row's size may be missing; if present it is once, few, many or a size class.

j_gene,d_gene,abundance,v_gene,CDR3nt,CDR3aa
TRBJ1-1,TRBD1,-,TRBV28,TGTGCCAGCAGTTTGGGGGCAGGGGGCGCGAACACTGAAGCTTTCTTT,CASSLGAGGANTEAFF
TRBJ1-2,TRBD1,-,TRBV7-2,TGTGCCAGCAGCCCAGGGACAGCAGCGAGCCGGGGCTGCACCTTC,CASSPGTAASRGCTF
TRBJ1-3,TRBD1,-,TRBV28,TGTGCCAGCAGTTCACAGGGGGGCGGAAACACCATATATTTT,CASSSQGGGNTIYF
TRBJ2-1,-,-,TRBV7-2,TGTGCCAGCAGCTTAGTTCAAACCCAGTTCTTC,CASSLVQTQFF
TRBJ2-6,TRBD2,-,TRBV3-1/TRBV3-2,TGTGCCAGCAGCCCTGCGGGACTAGCGGGCTCTGGGGCCAACGTCCTGACTTTC,CASSPAGLAGSGANVLTF
TRBJ1-2,-,-,TRBV2,TGTGCCAGCAGTGTTGGGGTATACTATGGCTACACCTTC,CASSVGVYYGYTF
TRBJ1-6,-,-,TRBV5-5,TGTGCCAGCAGCTTAACGGCGGATTCACCCCTCCACTTT,CASSLTADSPLHF
TRBJ2-3,-,once,TRBV6-5,TGTGCCAGCAGTGACTCAGGGTTATATCGCGATACGCAGTATTTT,CASSDSGLYRDTQYF
TRBJ1-1,TRBD1,-,TRBV28,TGTGCCAGCAGTTCCGGACAGGGTACTGAAGCTTTCTTT,CASSSGQGTEAFF
TRBJ1-5,-,-,TRBV27,TGTGCCAGCATGGGGAGGGGGGGAGGTAGCAATCAGCCCCAGCATTTT,CASMGRGGGSNQPQHF
TRBJ1-6,TRBD1,-,TRBV4-2,TGTGCCAGCAGCCGGGCACGGGACAGCTATAATTCACCCCTCCACTTT,CASSRARDSYNSPLHF
TRBJ1-3,-,-,TRBV3-1/TRBV3-2,TGTGCCAGCAGCCTGAGTGTAGGCTACCGTGGAAACACCATATATTTT,CASSLSVGYRGNTIYF
TRBJ2-7,TRBD2,-,TRBV4-1,TGCGCCAGCAGCCAAGGGGCCGCGGGGGGCCTCCCCTACGAGCAGTACTTC,CASSQGAAGGLPYEQYF
TRBJ2-5,TRBD1,-,TRBV7-2,TGTGCCAGCAGCCCCCGACAGGGGACCTTGGGGACCCAGTACTTC,CASSPRQGTLGTQYF
TRBJ1-2,-,-,TRBV7-8,TGTGCCAGCAGCCCCGACGTGGGGAATGGCTACACCTTC,CASSPDVGNGYTF
TRBJ2-3,-,-,TRBV3-1/TRBV3-2,TGTGCCAGCAGCCCGTCAAATATAGGTACGCAGTATTTT,CASSPSNIGTQYF
TRBJ1-1,TRBD1,-,TRBV27,TGTGCCAGCAGTTTATTGGGACAGGGACCTGGACTCACTGAAGCTTTCTTT,CASSLLGQGPGLTEAFF
TRBJ2-7,-,-,TRBV5-4,TGTGCCAGCAGCCTACGGACGGTCTCCTACGAGCAGTACTTC,CASSLRTVSYEQYF
TRBJ1-2,-,-,TRBV6-1,TGTGCCAGCAGTGAAGCGCTCGGACAGAACTATGGCTACACCTTC,CASSEALGQNYGYTF
TRBJ1-5,-,-,TRBV7-9,TGTGCCAGCAGCCTGGAGGCCCAGCCCCAGCATTTT,CASSLEAQPQHF
TRBJ1-6,-,-,TRBV16,TGTGCCAGCAGTGCCGGGACCTACGATTCACCCCTCCACTTT,CASSAGTYDSPLHF
TRBJ1-2,-,-,TRBV6-5,TGTGCCAGCAGGCTCCGGGACCCCCATGGCTACACCTTC,CASRLRDPHGYTF
TRBJ2-1,-,-,TRBV30,TGTGCCTGGAGTGGGGGCAGGGTATCCTACAATGAGCAGTTCTTC,CAWSGGRVSYNEQFF
TRBJ1-3,-,-,TRBV30,TGTGCCTGCCACCGGAGCCCCTCTGGAAACACCATATATTTT,CACHRSPSGNTIYF
TRBJ2-1,-,-,TRBV6-5,TGTGCCAGCCAGGGGGAGGGCCGGAATGAGCAGTTCTTC,CASQGEGRNEQFF
TRBJ1-4,TRBD1,few,TRBV19,TGTGCCAGTAGTGCGCGGACAGGGGGAGGGGAAAAACTGTTTTTT,CASSARTGGGEKLFF
TRBJ2-3,TRBD2,-,TRBV7-2,TGTGCCAGCAGCTTAGCCCTAGCGGGAGAGATGAATTTT,CASSLALAGEMNF
TRBJ2-1,TRBD2,-,TRBV24-1,TGTGCCACCAGTGACCCCCGGACTAGCGGGAGAGGGGCTTACAATGAGCAGTTCTTC,CATSDPRTSGRGAYNEQFF
TRBJ1-5,-,-,TRBV19,TGTGCCAGTAGTAAGGCTGCCGGGCTCTCGGGACAGCCCCAGCATTTT,CASSKAAGLSGQPQHF
TRBJ2-3,-,-,TRBV21-1,TGTGCCAGCAGCATCCCAGCGGGGTGCACAGATACGCAGTATTTT,CASSIPAGCTDTQYF
TRBJ1-1,-,-,TRBV6-4,TGTGCCAGCAGCCACGGGGGGAACACTGAAGCTTTCTTT,CASSHGGNTEAFF
TRBJ2-4,TRBD2,-,TRBV25-1,TGTGCCAGCAGTGAACACGGGACTAGCATCCAGTACTTC,CASSEHGTSIQYF
TRBJ1-1,-,-,TRBV13,TGTGCCAGCAGCCGCACCGGGACACCGATGAACACTGAAGCTTTCTTT,CASSRTGTPMNTEAFF
TRBJ2-1,TRBD1,-,TRBV27,TGTGCCAGCAGTTGGAGGACAGGCTCCTACAATGAGCAGTTCTTC,CASSWRTGSYNEQFF
TRBJ2-1,TRBD2,-,TRBV5-1,TGCGCCAGCAGCGGGGGACTAGTAGGCAATGAGCAGTTCTTC,CASSGGLVGNEQFF
TRBJ1-4,-,-,TRBV2,TGTGCCAGCAGTGACAGTCTCGGGGAAAAACTGTTTTTT,CASSDSLGEKLFF
TRBJ2-3,TRBD2,-,TRBV7-9,TGTGCCAGCAGCCCCCAGGTCGGGGGAGGGTTTACGCAGTATTTT,CASSPQVGGGFTQYF
TRBJ2-2,TRBD2,-,TRBV10-3,TGTGCCATCAGTGGTATCGCTAGCGGGACAAACACCGGGGAGCTGTTTTTT,CAISGIASGTNTGELFF
TRBJ1-1,TRBD1,-,TRBV6-6,TGTGCCAGCAGTTCCGGACAGGGGCTAGAAGCTTTCTTT,CASSSGQGLEAFF
TRBJ1-2,-,once,TRBV5-6,TGTGCCAGCGCCCAAGGGGCGGATGGCTACACCTTC,CASAQGADGYTF
TRBJ1-1,-,-,TRBV7-3,TGTGCCAGCAGCCCAAACAGGGACACTGAAGCTTTCTTT,CASSPNRDTEAFF
TRBJ2-7,TRBD1,-,TRBV4-1,TGCGCCAGCAGCCTTACGACAGGGACATCCTACGAGCAGTACTTC,CASSLTTGTSYEQYF
TRBJ1-6,TRBD1,few,TRBV30,TGTGCCTGGAGTCTCTGGACAGGGGGAGACGGGAATTCACCCCTCCACTTT,CAWSLWTGGDGNSPLHF
TRBJ1-1,-,-,TRBV9,TGTGCCAGCAGTCGTTTAGGAGATCGGACTGAAGCTTTCTTT,CASSRLGDRTEAFF
TRBJ1-5,-,-,TRBV9,TGTGCCAGCAGCCCACAGGGTTTCCCGAATCAGCCCCAGCATTTT,CASSPQGFPNQPQHF
TRBJ2-1,-,-,TRBV2,TGTGCCAGCAGAGGGAACGTTTACAATGAGCAGTTCTTC,CASRGNVYNEQFF
TRBJ1-1,-,-,TRBV5-4,TGTGCCAGCAGCTTGTCCGGGGTGGACACTGAAGCTTTCTTT,CASSLSGVDTEAFF
TRBJ1-5,-,-,TRBV6-2/TRBV6-3,TGTGCCAGCAGTTACTCAAGGGCCAGGCCCCAGCATTTT,CASSYSRARPQHF